Listed below are T cell receptor beta chains from one sample, sequenced in a study of T-cell reconstitution after alpha-beta-depleted transplantation in children. TCRdb independently ran MiXCR on the PCR reads; one entry per CDR3 protein. The sample carries approximately 490,000 distinct CDR3 sequences, about 10% recorded once. Sequencing was performed on PBMCs, taken before TCRalphabeta/CD19-depleted stem cell transplant. The receptors stem from a child younger than 10 with inherited bone marrow failure, due to receive a stem cell transplant. Each CDR3 is given with its conserved first and last residue. Fields, in order: CDR3 length, D gene, V gene, clone size, J gene, CDR3 DNA, CDR3 protein. A D gene is named only where the DNA matches it firmly. Only part of the rows carry a size: once, few, many, or a class if the clone is expanded.

17,TRBD1,TRBV23-1,few,TRBJ1-5,TGCGCCAGCAGTCTTCCGGGACAGGCCAGTAGCAATCAGCCCCAGCATTTT,CASSLPGQASSNQPQHF
14,.,TRBV27,many,TRBJ2-1,TGTGCCAGCAGTTTCCCAGGGGTTGGGAATGAGCAGTTCTTC,CASSFPGVGNEQFF
13,.,TRBV2,.,TRBJ2-2,TGTGCCAGCAGTGGAATCCCGGGAGGGGAGCTGTTTTTT,CASSGIPGGELFF
18,.,TRBV28,many,TRBJ1-6,TGTGCCAGCAGTTCCCTTTTCATGGACAGCTCCTATAATTCACCCCTCCACTTT,CASSSLFMDSSYNSPLHF
14,.,TRBV27,many,TRBJ2-2,TGTGCCAGCAGTTTATCGAGGATAACCGGGGAGCTGTTTTTT,CASSLSRITGELFF
16,.,TRBV4-2,many,TRBJ2-1,TGTGCCAGCAGCCAAGCGGGACCCCGAGGGGGCAATGAGCAGTTCTTC,CASSQAGPRGGNEQFF
17,TRBD2,TRBV20-1,few,TRBJ2-2,TGCAGTGCTAGAGATCCCGGACTAGCGGGAGTTCACGGGGAGCTGTTTTTT,CSARDPGLAGVHGELFF
15,.,TRBV27,.,TRBJ1-1,TGTGCCAGCAGTTTATTGGGGGGCTGGGGCACTGAAGCTTTCTTT,CASSLLGGWGTEAFF
16,TRBD2,TRBV24-1,few,TRBJ2-1,TGTGCCACCAGTGGCCCCCGGACTAGCGGGAGCAATGAGCAGTTCTTC,CATSGPRTSGSNEQFF
15,.,TRBV3-1,many,TRBJ2-7,TGTGCCAGCAGCCAAGATCGGGGACAACTTTACGAGCAGTACTTC,CASSQDRGQLYEQYF
15,TRBD2,TRBV28,.,TRBJ2-6,TGTGCCGTCGGGGGGGGAATATCTGGGGCCAACGTCCTGACTTTC,CAVGGGISGANVLTF
14,.,TRBV7-6,many,TRBJ2-7,TGTGCCAGCAGCCCACCTGGCCCTGCTAGGGAGCAGTACTTC,CASSPPGPAREQYF
16,.,TRBV29-1,.,TRBJ2-3,TGCAGCGTTGAAGACCTCGGGGGAGCTAGCACAGATACGCAGTATTTT,CSVEDLGGASTDTQYF
16,.,TRBV7-2,.,TRBJ2-3,TGTGCCAGCAGCTGGGAGACTATTTATCGCACAGATACGCAGTATTTT,CASSWETIYRTDTQYF
13,.,TRBV6-2/TRBV6-3,.,TRBJ2-2,TGTGCCAGCAGTTCCACCGGTCGCGGGGAGCTGTTTTTT,CASSSTGRGELFF
16,TRBD1,TRBV5-1,many,TRBJ2-7,TGCGCCAGCAGCTTGTCCCAAACAGGGGGCTACTACGAGCAGTACTTC,CASSLSQTGGYYEQYF
13,.,TRBV29-1,many,TRBJ1-1,TGCAGCGTTTCGGGGTTACGGAACACTGAAGCTTTCTTT,CSVSGLRNTEAFF
15,.,TRBV2,many,TRBJ2-2,TGTGCCAGCAGTGAAGCGGGGGGGCCACCCGGGGAGCTGTTTTTT,CASSEAGGPPGELFF
12,.,TRBV2,many,TRBJ2-7,TGTGCCAGCAGTGGAGAGGCTGGGGAGCAGTACTTC,CASSGEAGEQYF
12,.,TRBV6-2/TRBV6-3,many,TRBJ2-7,TGTGCCAGCAGTTACCCATCCGACGAGCAGTACTTC,CASSYPSDEQYF
12,.,TRBV27,many,TRBJ2-3,TGTGCCAGCAGACAGGGCCCAGATACGCAGTATTTT,CASRQGPDTQYF
16,.,TRBV5-1,many,TRBJ2-1,TGCGCCAGCAGCTTGGAGGGGGTCTTCTCCTACAATGAGCAGTTCTTC,CASSLEGVFSYNEQFF
16,TRBD1,TRBV10-3,.,TRBJ2-2,TGTGCCATCAGGCGAACAGGGGAAGGGAACACCGGGGAGCTGTTTTTT,CAIRRTGEGNTGELFF
14,.,TRBV12-5,.,TRBJ2-3,TGTGCTAGTCAAGTTCAGGGTGGCACAGATACGCAGTATTTT,CASQVQGGTDTQYF
15,.,TRBV15,many,TRBJ2-1,TGTGCCACCAGCAGAGGCCCACTAGAGCACAATGAGCAGTTCTTC,CATSRGPLEHNEQFF
16,.,TRBV20-1,many,TRBJ2-1,TGCAGTGCTAGAGATTTGGAGGACTTCACCTACAATGAGCAGTTCTTC,CSARDLEDFTYNEQFF
13,.,TRBV2,.,TRBJ1-1,TGTGCCAGCATGGGTCAGCCAAACACTGAAGCTTTCTTT,CASMGQPNTEAFF
16,TRBD1,TRBV3-1,many,TRBJ1-1,TGTGCCAGCAGCCCGCCTAGACAGGGGATGAACACTGAAGCTTTCTTT,CASSPPRQGMNTEAFF
16,TRBD2,TRBV29-1,many,TRBJ2-7,TGCAGCGTTGAAGGAGCGTTGTCTAGCGGGAGACACGAGCAGTACTTC,CSVEGALSSGRHEQYF
15,.,TRBV2,few,TRBJ1-5,TGTGCCAGCAGCTTGCAGGGAGGGGGAAATCAGCCCCAGCATTTT,CASSLQGGGNQPQHF
15,TRBD2,TRBV12-3/TRBV12-4,many,TRBJ2-1,TGTGCCAGCAGTTCAAGCGGGGTAGGCTACAATGAGCAGTTCTTC,CASSSSGVGYNEQFF
18,TRBD2,TRBV4-3,many,TRBJ2-7,TGCGCCAGCAGCCAAGATCACACACGCCAGGGACTAGCGTTCGAGCAGTACTTC,CASSQDHTRQGLAFEQYF
11,.,TRBV10-3,.,TRBJ2-7,TGTGCCATCAGTGAGGGTTCGAAGCAGTACTTC,CAISEGSKQYF
13,.,TRBV27,many,TRBJ2-1,TGTGCCAGCAGTCCAAGGTTAGCGCGGGAGCAGTTCTTC,CASSPRLAREQFF
15,TRBD2,TRBV20-1,many,TRBJ2-1,TGCAGTGCTAGATCTTTTAGCGGGAAATACAATGAGCAGTTCTTC,CSARSFSGKYNEQFF
18,.,TRBV7-8,many,TRBJ1-5,TGTGCCAGCAGCTTAGAACGGACAAGTGCCGTTAGCAATCAGCCCCAGCATTTT,CASSLERTSAVSNQPQHF
14,.,TRBV7-2,many,TRBJ1-1,TGTGCCAGCAGCCCCGACGGGGGTCACACTGAAGCTTTCTTT,CASSPDGGHTEAFF
16,TRBD1,TRBV29-1,many,TRBJ2-4,TGCAGCGTTGAAGATCCGACAGGGGGGACCAAAAACATTCAGTACTTC,CSVEDPTGGTKNIQYF
14,.,TRBV28,.,TRBJ2-5,TGTGCCAGCAGTCCCGTGGACTCCCAAGAGACCCAGTACTTC,CASSPVDSQETQYF
14,TRBD1,TRBV30,.,TRBJ1-1,TGTGCCTGGAGGGGGACAGTCATGAACACTGAAGCTTTCTTT,CAWRGTVMNTEAFF
14,.,TRBV7-9,.,TRBJ1-4,TGTGCCAGCAGCGGATATGCAACTAATGAAAAACTGTTTTTT,CASSGYATNEKLFF
12,.,TRBV11-2,many,TRBJ1-1,TGTGCCAGCAGTCAAGGGTCCGGCGAAGCTTTCTTT,CASSQGSGEAFF
13,.,TRBV12-3/TRBV12-4,.,TRBJ1-2,TGTGCCAGCAGTTTGCTCCCTTACTATGGCTACACCTTC,CASSLLPYYGYTF
13,TRBD1,TRBV2,many,TRBJ2-1,TGTGCCAGCGAGGAACAGGGGTACAATGAGCAGTTCTTC,CASEEQGYNEQFF
14,.,TRBV28,.,TRBJ2-7,TGTGCCAGCAGTGCCCGGACTACCACCTACGAGCAGTACTTC,CASSARTTTYEQYF
15,TRBD1,TRBV29-1,many,TRBJ2-3,TGCAGCGTTGCAATGGGACAGGGGGCCTCAGATACGCAGTATTTT,CSVAMGQGASDTQYF
17,TRBD2,TRBV4-2,many,TRBJ2-3,TGTGCCAGCAGCCAGGAACTAGCGGGAGTTTATCCAGATACGCAGTATTTT,CASSQELAGVYPDTQYF
15,TRBD1,TRBV4-3,.,TRBJ1-2,TGCGCCAGCAGCCAAGGACAGGGAGCGGACTATGGCTACACCTTC,CASSQGQGADYGYTF
12,.,TRBV7-8,.,TRBJ2-2,TGTGCCAGCCAGGGGCAAAGCGGGGAGCTGTTTTTT,CASQGQSGELFF
13,.,TRBV29-1,many,TRBJ2-7,TGCAGCGTTGACCCCCCCGGGGGCCGCGAGCAGTACTTC,CSVDPPGGREQYF
16,.,TRBV4-2,many,TRBJ2-7,TGTGCCAGCAGCCAAGAAAGGACCCCGGAGCTGGGCGAGCAGTACTTC,CASSQERTPELGEQYF
16,TRBD2,TRBV7-8,.,TRBJ2-3,TGTGCCAGCAGCGGGCAACTAGCGGGATCGGGTTATACGCAGTATTTT,CASSGQLAGSGYTQYF
18,.,TRBV4-3,many,TRBJ2-1,TGCGCCAGCAGCCATTTCCCGGGGGTAGCGCCAGCAGGGGGTGAGCAGTTCTTC,CASSHFPGVAPAGGEQFF
14,.,TRBV18,many,TRBJ2-7,TGTGCCAGCTCACCAAGGAGTTTCGCCTACGAGCAGTACTTC,CASSPRSFAYEQYF
13,.,TRBV29-1,.,TRBJ2-1,TGCAGCGCCCCTCCAGCCGGAGGCAATGAGCAGTTCTTC,CSAPPAGGNEQFF
14,.,TRBV20-1,many,TRBJ2-3,TGCAGTGCTAGGACGCCAACTAGCACAGATACGCAGTATTTT,CSARTPTSTDTQYF
15,TRBD1,TRBV28,many,TRBJ1-5,TGTGCCAGCAATTCACAGGGGATTAGCAATCAGCCCCAGCATTTT,CASNSQGISNQPQHF
16,TRBD2,TRBV20-1,few,TRBJ2-7,TGCAGTGCTAGAGGCTCCTCGTTGCGGGAGGGGTACGAGCAGTACTTC,CSARGSSLREGYEQYF